Shown below are 32 T cell receptor beta chains from a single sample sequenced in a study of beta chain features in type 1 diabetes. All of the isolated RNA was reverse transcribed, so expressed TCRB transcripts were sequenced. Here immunoSEQ multiplex PCR was the method, and the copy in TCRdb shows in-frame clones only, minus some. In the table there are 860,000 or so clones, roughly 15% of which are singletons. Sequenced material: naive CD4+ T cells from blood. These receptors originate from a woman younger than 35 in good health.

This clone has a handful of counts. The gene calls are TRBV2 and TRBJ2-1, with D possibly being TRBD1 (6 bases). Trimming cost V 5 bases and J 5 bases, with 10 bases left between them. Germline loops: CDR1 SNHLY, CDR2 FYNNEI. The length of the CDR3 is 13 residues. The CDR3 sequence: CASSSRTDNEQFF. Written as DNA, the CDR3 is TGTGCCAGCAGTTCTCGGACAGACAATGAGCAGTTCTTC. Variable domain in full (rest from reference TRBV2 and TRBJ2-1): EPEVTQTPSHQVTQMGQEVILRCVPISNHLYFYWYRQILGQKVEFLVSFYNNEISEKSEIFDDQFSVERPDGSNFTLKIRSTKLEDSAMYFCASSSRTDNEQFFGPGTRLTVL.

This sequence joins TRBV7-3 and TRBJ1-3; D unresolved. Germline V CDR1 and CDR2: SGHTA, FQGTGA. The CDR3 loop spans 17 amino acids. Trimming removed 1 base at V and 0 bases at J, with 13 bases between. DNA of the CDR3: TGTGCCAGCAGCTTAAATGGCCCCCCGGGCTCTGGAAACACCATATATTTT. This encodes CASSLNGPPGSGNTIYF. Full variable domain (remainder filled in from reference TRBV7-3 and TRBJ1-3): GAGVSQTPSNKVTEKGKYVELRCDPISGHTALYWYRQSLGQGPEFLIYFQGTGAADDSGLPNDRFFAVRPEGSVSTLKIQRTERGDSAVYLCASSLNGPPGSGNTIYFGEGSWLTVV.

The rearrangement joins TRBV18 to TRBJ2-1; the D gene is possibly TRBD2 (7 bases). Trimming removed 4 bases from V and 9 bases from J, with 19 bases in between. The CDR3 contains 15 residues. The germline V gene has CDR1 KGHSH and CDR2 LQKENI. CDR3 amino acids: CASSRPPRGGGEQFF. CDR3 DNA sequence: TGTGCCAGCTCACGGCCACCACGAGGGGGGGGTGAGCAGTTCTTC.

The table lists this clone with a few counts. The V call is TRBV9, the J call TRBJ2-2; 8 bases align to TRBD1. Germline CDR1 and CDR2: SGDLS and YYNGEE. The length of the CDR3 is 15 residues. The V gene end was trimmed by 0 bases and the J gene end by 6 bases; junction bases not matched to a gene: 4. CDR3 sequence: CASSVEDRGAGELFF. The CDR3, as DNA: TGTGCCAGCAGCGTAGAAGACAGGGGCGCCGGGGAGCTGTTTTTT.

This sequence joins TRBV18 and TRBJ1-2; D is unresolved. The CDR3 has 14 residues. V lost 0 bases to trimming and J lost 4 bases, with 9 bases between them. Germline CDR1 and CDR2: KGHSH and LQKENI. CDR3 protein: CASSPPVGSYGYTF. The CDR3 DNA reads TGTGCCAGCTCACCACCCGTCGGGTCCTATGGCTACACCTTC.

This clone was detected only a few times. The chain is built from TRBV15 and TRBJ1-5, with D hard to call. The CDR3 length is 13 residues. V was cut by 5 bases and J by 1 base, with 6 bases left in between. Germline CDR1 reads LNHNV; CDR2 reads YYDKDF (reference sequence). CDR3 in DNA: TGTGCCACCAGCTACACCAGCAATCAGCCCCAGCATTTT. It is translated as CATSYTSNQPQHF.

This chain links TRBV2 with TRBJ1-5; TRBD1 is a possible D gene (5 bases). The germline gives CDR1 SNHLY, CDR2 FYNNEI. The CDR3 spans 14 residues. Trimming pared 7 bases from V and 1 base from J, leaving 11 bases between. CDR3 residues: CASNREGSNQPQHF. CDR3 nucleotides: TGTGCCAGCAACCGTGAGGGGAGCAATCAGCCCCAGCATTTT.

This chain connects TRBV10-3 to TRBJ2-7; tentative D call: TRBD1 (6 bases). V gave up 8 bases and J gave up 6 bases, with 11 bases separating them. Germline assignment: CDR1 ENHRY and CDR2 SYGVKD. This CDR3 is built from 11 residues. CDR3 DNA: TGTGCCATCGGGGGCTCGGGCGAGCAGTACTTC. Amino acids: CAIGGSGEQYF.

The V call is TRBV18, the J call TRBJ2-7; 8 bases agree with TRBD2. The CDR3 runs to 15 residues. V was clipped by 3 bases and J by 4 bases; unmatched bases: 8. The germline gives CDR1 KGHSH, CDR2 LQKENI. The CDR3 is CASSPSGGERYEQYF. The CDR3 DNA reads TGTGCCAGCTCACCGAGCGGGGGAGAAAGGTACGAGCAGTACTTC. The full variable domain, with the rest looked up from reference TRBV18 and TRBJ2-7, is NAGVMQNPRHLVRRRGQEARLRCSPMKGHSHVYWYRQLPEEGLKFMVYLQKENIIDESGMPKERFSAEFPKEGPSILRIQQVVRGDSAAYFCASSPSGGERYEQYFGPGTRLTVT.

This clone was detected only a few times. The genes are TRBV2 and TRBJ2-1, with D perhaps TRBD1 (5 bases). Germline assignment: CDR1 SNHLY and CDR2 FYNNEI. The CDR3 sequence is 13 residues long. With 5 bases removed from V and 7 bases from J, the gap between germline ends came to 12 bases. CDR3: CASSPGQGNEQFF. The CDR3 DNA reads as TGTGCCAGCAGTCCTGGGCAGGGTAATGAGCAGTTCTTC. Combining the CDR3 with reference TRBV2 and TRBJ2-1 gives the whole variable domain EPEVTQTPSHQVTQMGQEVILRCVPISNHLYFYWYRQILGQKVEFLVSFYNNEISEKSEIFDDQFSVERPDGSNFTLKIRSTKLEDSAMYFCASSPGQGNEQFFGPGTRLTVL.

This clone was seen a handful of times. V and J are TRBV28 and TRBJ1-5; 7 positions agree with TRBD1. With V trimmed by 6 bases and J by 4 bases, 9 bases remained unmatched. CDR1 is MDHEN, CDR2 SYDVKM, per germline. This CDR3 has 15 residues. This CDR3 is CASSLGQAGNQPQHF. DNA for the CDR3: TGTGCCAGCAGCCTTGGACAGGCCGGGAATCAGCCCCAGCATTTT. Full variable domain (outside the CDR3, taken from reference TRBV28 and TRBJ1-5): DVKVTQSSRYLVKRTGEKVFLECVQDMDHENMFWYRQDPGLGLRLIYFSYDVKMKEKGDIPEGYSVSREKKERFSLILESASTNQTSMYLCASSLGQAGNQPQHFGDGTRLSIL.

This clone has a handful of counts. The chain couples TRBV6-5 to TRBJ2-1, with unresolved D. The CDR3 extends over 16 amino acids. V lost 0 bases to trimming and J lost 0 bases, with 9 bases between them. Germline-derived CDR1 and CDR2 are MNHEY and SVGAGI. The CDR3 here is CASSYSIPRSYNEQFF. The CDR3 nucleotides read TGTGCCAGCAGTTACTCTATCCCACGCTCCTACAATGAGCAGTTCTTC.

The rearrangement links TRBV6-5 to TRBJ2-1; D is undetermined. The germline V gene encodes CDR1 MNHEY and CDR2 SVGAGI. V lost 7 bases and J lost 0, with 7 bases in between. The CDR3 is made up of 13 amino acids. This chain's CDR3 is CASTKDSYNEQFF. CDR3 sequence (DNA): TGTGCCAGCACTAAGGACTCCTACAATGAGCAGTTCTTC.

This clone was observed a few times. The chain uses TRBV28 and TRBJ1-2; D uncertain. The ends were cut back, 5 bases at V and 7 bases at J, with 17 bases in the middle. This CDR3 is built from 14 residues. Per germline, CDR1 MDHEN and CDR2 SYDVKM. The CDR3, as DNA: TGTGCCAGCAGTCTCGCGCCGGGTGTAGGTGGCTACACCTTC. It translates to CASSLAPGVGGYTF.

This clone was recorded a few times. V is TRBV7-9 and J is TRBJ2-1, with D tentatively TRBD1 (6 bases). Germline V gene data show CDR1 as SEHNR and CDR2 as FQNEAQ (reference sequence). Trimming removed 10 bases at V and 9 bases at J, with 16 bases between. The CDR3 spans 12 residues. CDR3 residues: CATKGQGFEQFF. The CDR3 nucleotides are TGTGCCACCAAAGGGCAGGGGTTTGAGCAGTTCTTC.

This clone has more than one count but fewer than ten. This chain joins TRBV4-3 and TRBJ2-7, with a weak D call TRBD2 (6 bases). CDR3 length: 18 amino acids. The germline V gene encodes CDR1 LGHNA and CDR2 YSLEER. Trimming removed 0 bases from V and 2 bases from J, with 20 bases in between. CDR3 nucleotides: TGCGCCAGCAGCCAAGATCTGCTTGCGGGGATTCAACCCTACGAGCAGTACTTC. Protein: CASSQDLLAGIQPYEQYF.

This clone was seen more than once but under ten times. The chain is built from TRBV2 and TRBJ2-1; D is unresolved. With 9 bases removed from V and 4 bases from J, the gap between germline ends came to 7 bases. CDR3 length: 11 residues. Germline V gene lookup returns CDR1 SNHLY and CDR2 FYNNEI. This chain's CDR3 is CASGDYNEQFF. In nucleotides, the CDR3 is TGTGCCAGTGGGGATTACAATGAGCAGTTCTTC.

This clone was counted a few times. This chain connects TRBV5-8 to TRBJ2-6, with D perhaps matching TRBD1 or TRBD2 (5 bases each). The CDR3 totals 16 residues. Trimming pared 1 base from V and 0 bases from J, leaving 8 bases between. Germline V gene sequence: CDR1 SGHTS, CDR2 YDEGEE. CDR3 DNA: TGTGCCAGCAGCTTGAGAGGGGTCTCTGGGGCCAACGTCCTGACTTTC. Amino acid sequence: CASSLRGVSGANVLTF.

To note about this clone: Here the CDR3 omits its conserved ending phenylalanine or tryptophan, so a read error is the likely source. The rearrangement links TRBV18 to TRBJ2-3, with D unclear. The CDR3 runs to 12 residues. With 1 base removed from V and 6 bases from J, the gap between germline ends came to 5 bases. Germline V gene sequence: CDR1 KGHSH, CDR2 LQKENI. The CDR3 loop is CASSPLGDTQYV. CDR3 nucleotides: TGTGCCAGCTCACCACTCGGGGATACGCAGTATGTT.

For this clone: The same CDR3 also results from other DNA sequences found in this sample. The chain uses TRBV18 and TRBJ2-3; no firm D call. The CDR3 has 13 residues. The V gene lost 6 bases and the J gene lost 1 base, with 8 bases spanning the gap. CDR1 KGHSH and CDR2 LQKENI come from the germline V gene. CDR3 DNA: TGTGCCAGCTCCCCGGCAGGCACAGATACGCAGTATTTT. Protein sequence: CASSPAGTDTQYF.

This clone has more than one count but fewer than ten. The J gene is TRBJ1-1, the V gene TRBV10-2; D gene ambiguous. There are 13 residues in the CDR3. V shed 1 base and J shed 0 bases, with 3 bases lying between them. Germline V gene sequence: CDR1 WSHSY, CDR2 SAAADI. This chain's CDR3 is CASSEYMNTEAFF. DNA for the CDR3: TGCGCCAGCAGTGAGTACATGAACACTGAAGCTTTCTTT.

This chain connects TRBV7-2 to TRBJ2-3, with TRBD2 matching 9 bases. The germline V gene has CDR1 SGHTA and CDR2 FQGNSA. The CDR3 covers 15 residues. The V gene end was trimmed by 6 bases and the J gene end by 2 bases; junction bases not matched to a gene: 6. The CDR3 loop is CASSIIAGATDTQYF. The CDR3 nucleotides read TGTGCCAGCAGTATTATAGCGGGGGCCACAGATACGCAGTATTTT.

This clone was counted a few times. The rearrangement links TRBV10-3 to TRBJ2-1; TRBD1 matches at 7 bases. The length of the CDR3 is 16 residues. The germline CDR1 and CDR2 sequences are ENHRY and SYGVKD. V was clipped by 2 bases and J by 2 bases; unmatched bases: 6. The CDR3 DNA is TGTGCCATCAGTGAGACCGGGACAGTACCCTACAATGAGCAGTTCTTC. Translated: CAISETGTVPYNEQFF.

V usage is TRBV29-1 and J usage is TRBJ2-3; D is undetermined. The ends were cut back, 4 bases at V and 8 bases at J, with 10 bases in the middle. The CDR3 runs to 11 residues. Germline CDR1 is SQVTM and CDR2 is ANQGSEA. The CDR3 bases are TGCAGCGTTGCAGAAGCAAGTACGCAGTATTTT. It codes for CSVAEASTQYF.

There are a few counts of this clone. This chain uses TRBV27 with TRBJ1-2; TRBD1 matches 7 bases. Germline CDR1 is MNHEY and CDR2 is SMNVEV (reference sequence). The CDR3 length is 13 residues. V lost 5 bases, J lost 6 bases, and 6 bases stayed unmatched. CDR3 bases: TGTGCCAGCAGTAAACAGGGGCGTCATGGCTACACCTTC. It is translated as CASSKQGRHGYTF.

This rearrangement joins TRBV28 to TRBJ1-1; TRBD1 is a possible D gene (5 bases). The CDR3 runs to 13 residues. The V end lost 3 bases, the J end lost 5 bases, and 10 bases lay between the germline ends. CDR1 is MDHEN and CDR2 is SYDVKM in the germline V gene. The CDR3 loop reads CASSFGGETEAFF. The DNA for the CDR3 is TGTGCCAGCAGTTTCGGGGGAGAGACTGAAGCTTTCTTT.

V is TRBV28 and J is TRBJ2-6; 10 nucleotides line up with TRBD1. From germline, CDR1 is MDHEN and CDR2 SYDVKM. After removal of 5 bases from V and 2 bases from J, the junction contained 3 bases not matched to a gene. This CDR3 region has 16 residues. This CDR3 is CASSRQGAAGANVLTF. The CDR3 DNA reads TGTGCCAGCAGTAGACAGGGGGCAGCTGGGGCCAACGTCCTGACTTTC.

This clone was seen a few times. The chain has TRBV13 and TRBJ2-2; 8 nucleotides line up with TRBD2. The germline CDR1 and CDR2 sequences are PRHDT and FYEKMQ (reference sequence). This CDR3 is 18 amino acids long. Trimming cost V 4 bases and J 7 bases; bases outside gene matches: 17. CDR3 sequence reads: CASSSPRKAGGRIGELFF. The CDR3 DNA reads TGTGCCAGCAGCTCTCCTCGGAAGGCGGGAGGCCGGATCGGGGAGCTGTTTTTT.

This clone was seen a handful of times. J is TRBJ1-1 and V is TRBV5-6; TRBD1 is a possible D gene (5 bases). Germline loops: CDR1 SGHDT, CDR2 YYEEEE. The V and J ends lost 3 bases and 11 bases respectively, with 14 bases between them. The CDR3 length is 12 residues. CDR3 sequence reads: CASSSDTSRAFF. The CDR3 DNA is TGTGCCAGCAGCTCGGACACCTCGAGGGCTTTCTTT.

The V call is TRBV29-1, the J call TRBJ2-1, with 8 positions matching TRBD2. From germline, CDR1 is SQVTM and CDR2 ANQGSEA. This CDR3 region has 12 residues. J lost 5 bases, V lost 7 bases, and 4 bases had no gene match. The CDR3 DNA follows: TGCAGCGCCGGGAGGGTCCACAATGAGCAGTTCTTC. Amino acids: CSAGRVHNEQFF.

This clone was seen many times. The chain is built from TRBV10-3 and TRBJ2-7; D ambiguous. Germline-derived CDR1 and CDR2 are ENHRY and SYGVKD. This CDR3 spans 14 amino acids. V shed 3 bases and J shed 2 bases, with 11 bases lying between them. The CDR3 DNA reads as TGTGCCATCAGTGAAGATCGACATACCTACGAGCAGTACTTC. It translates to CAISEDRHTYEQYF.

This clone has more than one count but fewer than ten. The chain recombines TRBV7-2 with TRBJ2-1; D remains ambiguous. Germline-derived CDR1 and CDR2 are SGHTA and FQGNSA. V was trimmed by 2 bases and J by 9 bases, leaving 11 bases between them. The CDR3 is 13 residues long. CDR3 sequence (DNA): TGTGCCAGCAGCTTATTGCGGCCGGCTGAGCAGTTCTTC. Its translation: CASSLLRPAEQFF.